This TCR beta chain originates from a study of glioma-infiltrating T cells after dendritic cell vaccination. As for the study in general: Autologous tumor lysate was loaded overnight onto monocyte-derived dendritic cells grown about seven days with IL-4 and GM-CSF.

Some clones are missing from TCRdb's copy, which holds only in-frame ones; the method was immunoSEQ multiplex PCR. This table has 110,000 or so clones, 90% appearing once. Of note for this clone: Its specificity is unknown.

The sample's time point: after dendritic cell vaccination, including at tumor progression/relapse. Patients had residual fresh-frozen tumor tissue and more than two years of survival data. Isocitrate dehydrogenase mutation was absent in all glioblastoma patients. The study, taken as a whole, reports: Patients with more pretreatment TILs had longer time to progression and survival.

Losses at the gene ends were 1 base for V and 6 bases for J; bases not matched to a gene: 5. Germline V CDR1 and CDR2: MNHEY, SMNVEV (reference sequence). This CDR3 is 14 amino acids long. This chain uses TRBV27 with TRBJ2-7; TRBD1 matches at 8 bases. This receptor was obtained from a human donor with glioblastoma. This sample comprised blood, obtained after dendritic cell vaccination. CDR3 loop: CASSLLGQGGEQYF. The DNA for the CDR3 is TGTGCCAGCAGTTTATTAGGACAGGGCGGCGAGCAGTACTTC.